Below, 32 T cell receptor beta chains from the same sample are listed, as sequenced in a study of spatial heterogeneity in lung cancer. Study findings and constraints: It was found that expanded intratumoral alpha and beta TCR counts tracked tumor mutation counts.

Indicated time point: sample taken at primary tumor resection. TCRdb passed the 5' RACE reads through MiXCR, listing each CDR3 protein once. This sample has approximately 8,800 distinct CDR3 sequences, with 12% found just once. No cognate antigen is known for these TCRs. The sample consisted of lung tumor tissue, taken at surgery. The receptors originated from a male donor with early-stage non-small cell lung cancer.

The table lists this clonotype with many counts. J is TRBJ2-3 and V is TRBV12-3 or TRBV12-4; 10 bases line up with TRBD1. This CDR3 is built from 15 residues. The trim removed 5 bases at V and 3 bases at J, leaving 5 bases unmatched. CDR3 in amino acids: CASSTGTGETDTQYF. DNA for the CDR3: TGTGCCAGCAGTACTGGGACAGGGGAAACAGATACGCAGTATTTT.

There are many counts of this clonotype. The rearrangement links TRBV12-3 or TRBV12-4 to TRBJ1-4; the D is unclear. The V gene lost 2 bases and the J gene lost 7 bases, with 11 bases spanning the gap. The CDR3 totals 14 residues. CDR3 coding DNA: TGTGCCAGCAGTTTAAGTGGGCGGAGTGAAAAACTGTTTTTT. This translates into CASSLSGRSEKLFF.

In DNA, the CDR3 is TGTGCCAGCAGCTTATGGCAGAGAAACACCGGGGAGCTGTTTTTT. It is translated as CASSLWQRNTGELFF. V is TRBV11-2 and J is TRBJ2-2; D is uncertain. V lost 2 bases and J 2 bases, leaving 9 bases between the germline ends. The CDR3 consists of 15 residues. Germline V gene data show CDR1 as SGHAT and CDR2 as FQNNGV.

This clonotype occurred many times. This chain links TRBV6-5 with TRBJ2-1; perhaps TRBD2 as D (6 bases). The germline CDR1 and CDR2 sequences are MNHEY and SVGAGI. The CDR3 contains 15 residues. V was cut by 5 bases and J by 0 bases, with 11 bases left in between. Here the CDR3 DNA reads TGTGCCAGCAGTCCTACTAGCAGCTCCTACAATGAGCAGTTCTTC. Protein: CASSPTSSSYNEQFF.

This clonotype was observed a few times. The rearrangement uses TRBV27 and TRBJ2-1, with TRBD2 identical over 14 bases. Per germline, CDR1 MNHEY and CDR2 SMNVEV (reference sequence). J lost 6 bases, V lost 5 bases, and 9 bases had no gene match. The CDR3 consists of 17 residues. In DNA, the CDR3 is TGTGCCAGCAGTCCCTCGACTAGCGGGAGGGCGTTCAATGAGCAGTTCTTC. It encodes CASSPSTSGRAFNEQFF.

The table lists this clonotype with many counts. The V and J genes are TRBV20-1 and TRBJ1-5; D possibly corresponds to TRBD1 (5 bases). The CDR3 is 16 residues long. Trimming removed 5 bases at V and 4 bases at J, with 21 bases between. Per germline, CDR1 DFQATT and CDR2 SNEGSKA (reference sequence). This chain's CDR3 is CSAPDGGVGINQPQHF. The CDR3 nucleotides are TGCAGTGCTCCGGACGGGGGGGTTGGAATAAATCAGCCCCAGCATTTT.

The chain recombines TRBV12-3 or TRBV12-4 with TRBJ1-5, with D uncertain. This CDR3 comprises 14 residues. V was shortened by 4 bases and J by 9 bases, with 16 bases between the two germline ends. Here the CDR3 DNA reads TGTGCCAGCAGTTCTTTAGGCAATCGTCGGCCCCAGCATTTT. Protein: CASSSLGNRRPQHF.

This clonotype was detected ten times or more. The rearrangement uses TRBV7-9 and TRBJ2-1; 10 nucleotides line up with TRBD1. Germline CDR1 is SEHNR and CDR2 is FQNEAQ (reference sequence). The CDR3 length is 17 residues. Trimming took 5 bases from V and 7 from J; bases not matched to a gene: 14. CDR3 sequence (DNA): TGTGCCAGCAGCCCCCGGCCTGACAGGGGGCGGTTAAATGAGCAGTTCTTC. Amino acid sequence: CASSPRPDRGRLNEQFF. Using reference TRBV7-9 and TRBJ2-1 for the parts outside the CDR3, the full variable domain is DTGVSQNPRHKITKRGQNVTFRCDPISEHNRLYWYRQTLGQGPEFLTYFQNEAQLEKSRLLSDRFSAERPKGSFSTLEIQRTEQGDSAMYLCASSPRPDRGRLNEQFFGPGTRLTVL.

This clonotype appeared a few times. The rearrangement links TRBV20-1 to TRBJ2-2; 14 nucleotides agree with TRBD2. This CDR3 region has 15 residues. V lost 4 bases and J lost 6; bases outside the gene matches: 4. The V gene's germline CDR1 is DFQATT and CDR2 SNEGSKA (reference sequence). The CDR3 bases are TGCAGTGCTAAGGGACTAGCGGGAGTCCCCGGGGAGCTGTTTTTT. This gives the protein CSAKGLAGVPGELFF.

This clonotype was seen more than once but under ten times. The chain joins TRBV7-2 to TRBJ2-7; TRBD1 matches at 9 bases. The CDR3 consists of 15 residues. Germline values: CDR1 SGHTA, CDR2 FQGNSA. V lost 5 bases, J lost 3 bases, and 8 bases stayed unmatched. The CDR3 DNA reads as TGTGCCAGCAGCGCCAGGGACAGGGTCCTCTACGAGCAGTACTTC. Its protein product is CASSARDRVLYEQYF.

This clonotype was seen at least ten times. This chain uses TRBV20-1 with TRBJ2-3; 10 bases line up with TRBD2. The CDR3 consists of 14 residues. The germline gives CDR1 DFQATT, CDR2 SNEGSKA (reference sequence). V lost 6 bases, J lost 3 bases, and 6 bases stayed unmatched. The CDR3 loop reads CSAEGSGRTDTQYF. The CDR3 DNA reads TGCAGTGCAGAGGGTAGCGGGAGGACAGATACGCAGTATTTT.

The chain recombines TRBV28 with TRBJ2-7; TRBD2 matches 7 bases. CDR3 length: 13 residues. Looked up from germline, CDR1 is MDHEN and CDR2 is SYDVKM. V lost 4 bases and J lost 2; bases outside the gene matches: 2. The CDR3 nucleotides read TGTGCCAGCAGTTCTCTAGCGGCCTACGAGCAGTACTTC. It specifies CASSSLAAYEQYF.

In regard to this clonotype: It is unclear where the CDR3 begins or ends on the DNA, so no DNA is shown, and the CDR3 is as TCRdb lists it. The chain combines TRBV7-2 with TRBJ2-3. Counting both end residues, the CDR3 totals 21 amino acids. The germline gives CDR1 SGHTA, CDR2 FQGNSA. CDR3 region: CASSIYLCSVDPSRGTDTQYF.

This clonotype was seen repeatedly, ten times or more. The gene calls are TRBV5-5 and TRBJ2-3, with 9 bases lining up with TRBD1. Germline V CDR1 and CDR2: SGHKS, YYEKEE (reference sequence). The V and J ends lost 0 bases and 3 bases, in that order; junction bases with no gene match: 2. This CDR3 region has 15 residues. The CDR3 is CASSLGGQGTDTQYF. The CDR3 region has the DNA TGTGCCAGCAGCTTGGGCGGACAGGGGACAGATACGCAGTATTTT.

This clonotype was recorded at least ten times. The rearrangement joins TRBV4-3 to TRBJ2-2; D remains unclear. Germline V gives CDR1 LGHNA, CDR2 YSLEER. The V gene lost 3 bases and the J gene lost 8 bases, with 7 bases spanning the gap. The length of the CDR3 is 12 residues. In DNA, the CDR3 is TGCGCCAGCAGCCACAACCGGGGGGAGCTGTTTTTT. This sequence encodes CASSHNRGELFF.

This clonotype was observed many times. The chain has TRBV5-4 and TRBJ1-2; D possibly corresponds to TRBD1 (5 bases). Per the germline V gene, CDR1 is SGHNT and CDR2 is YYREEE (reference sequence). The CDR3 has 14 amino acids. Between the trimmed V and J ends, which lost 6 bases and 4 bases, there was a span of 16 bases. Written as DNA, the CDR3 is TGTGCCAGCACCCAGCGGGGGGATAGCTATGGCTACACCTTC. Translated, it gives CASTQRGDSYGYTF. The full variable domain, completed using reference TRBV5-4 and TRBJ1-2, is ETGVTQSPTHLIKTRGQQVTLRCSSQSGHNTVSWYQQALGQGPQFIFQYYREEENGRGNFPPRFSGLQFPNYSSELNVNALELDDSALYLCASTQRGDSYGYTFGSGTRLTVV.

This clonotype was recorded at least ten times. V and J are TRBV12-3 or TRBV12-4 and TRBJ1-5; D is possibly TRBD1 (5 bases). The CDR3 spans 14 residues. V gave up 3 bases and J gave up 4 bases, with 10 bases separating them. The CDR3 region is CASSFRERNQPQHF. The CDR3 coding sequence is TGTGCCAGCAGTTTCAGGGAGAGGAATCAGCCCCAGCATTTT.

By proportion, this clonotype is medium-sized. The gene calls are TRBV12-3 or TRBV12-4 and TRBJ2-3, with 7 bases aligning to TRBD2. The CDR3 totals 15 residues. Trimming at V came to 4 bases and at J to 3 bases, leaving 7 bases not matched to a gene. The CDR3 DNA sequence: TGTGCCAGCAGTTCACGGACTAGTCTTACAGATACGCAGTATTTT. Protein product: CASSSRTSLTDTQYF.

There are many counts of this clonotype. This chain connects TRBV5-4 to TRBJ2-2; 7 nucleotides match TRBD1. V was pared by 4 bases and J by 6 bases, with 12 bases of the junction left unmatched. This CDR3 is 16 amino acids long. Germline V gene sequence: CDR1 SGHNT, CDR2 YYREEE (reference sequence). The CDR3: CASSPRTGPTAGELFF. CDR3 sequence (DNA): TGTGCCAGCAGCCCCAGGACAGGCCCGACCGCCGGGGAGCTGTTTTTT.

The chain combines TRBV12-3 or TRBV12-4 with TRBJ1-1, with D hard to call. The V end was cut by 4 bases, the J end by 10 bases, with 4 bases between. There are 9 residues in the CDR3. CDR3 residues: CASSSGAFF. CDR3 DNA: TGTGCCAGCAGTTCCGGAGCTTTCTTT.

The sample holds a few counts of this clonotype. The rearrangement joins TRBV20-1 to TRBJ2-3; D possibly corresponds to TRBD1 (5 bases). Germline V CDR1 and CDR2: DFQATT, SNEGSKA (reference sequence). The CDR3 is made up of 15 amino acids. Trimming pared 0 bases from V and 0 bases from J, leaving 10 bases between. For the CDR3, the DNA is TGCAGTGCTAGAGATTGGGGCGCTAGCACAGATACGCAGTATTTT. Its translation: CSARDWGASTDTQYF.

The genes are TRBV3-1 and TRBJ1-1; unclear D gene. Trimming stripped 0 bases from V and 8 bases from J, with 7 bases between. The CDR3 length is 12 residues. The germline V gene has CDR1 LGHDT and CDR2 YNNKEL (reference sequence). For the CDR3, the DNA is TGTGCCAGCAGCCAAGAAGCGGGAGAAGCTTTCTTT. It translates to CASSQEAGEAFF.

This chain uses TRBV11-2 with TRBJ2-3; TRBD2 matches at 14 bases. After removal of 1 base from V and 2 bases from J, the junction contained 5 bases not matched to a gene. The CDR3 is made up of 18 amino acids. CDR1 and CDR2 (germline): SGHAT, FQNNGV. The CDR3 nucleotides are TGTGCCAGCAGCTTAGGAGGGACTAGCGGGGGATTCACAGATACGCAGTATTTT. Amino acid sequence: CASSLGGTSGGFTDTQYF.

The chain has TRBV5-1 and TRBJ2-5; TRBD2 agrees at 14 bases. The CDR3 spans 15 residues. Trimming removed 4 bases from V and 4 bases from J; junction bases left unmatched: 3. Germline V gives CDR1 SGHRS, CDR2 YFSETQ. DNA of the CDR3: TGCGCCAGCAGCATAGGACTAGCGGGAGGAGAGACCCAGTACTTC. Translated, it gives CASSIGLAGGETQYF.

This clonotype was seen repeatedly, ten times or more. This chain links TRBV4-1 with TRBJ2-5; D possibly corresponds to TRBD2 (5 bases). This CDR3 contains 15 residues. Trimming shortened V by 0 bases and J by 5 bases, and 13 bases separated the two germline ends. Germline lookup yields CDR1 MGHRA and CDR2 YSYEKL. The chain's CDR3 is CASSQDVGIWETQYF. CDR3 in DNA: TGCGCCAGCAGCCAAGATGTCGGGATATGGGAGACCCAGTACTTC.

The chain couples TRBV28 to TRBJ1-1; D may be TRBD1 (5 bases). The CDR3 is 14 residues long. Germline V gene sequence: CDR1 MDHEN, CDR2 SYDVKM. V was trimmed by 2 bases and J by 5 bases, leaving 12 bases between them. CDR3 protein: CASSLAAGRTEAFF. The CDR3 nucleotides read TGTGCCAGCAGTTTAGCGGCAGGGAGGACTGAAGCTTTCTTT.

In its sample, this clonotype ranks as medium-sized (0.01 to 0.1%). J is TRBJ2-3 and V is TRBV11-2; 12 positions match TRBD2. The CDR3 is 17 residues long. Trimming cost V 6 bases and J 6 bases; bases outside gene matches: 13. Germline V CDR1 and CDR2: SGHAT, FQNNGV. This CDR3 is CASRDKTSGSLFDTQYF. The DNA of the CDR3 is TGTGCCAGCAGAGATAAGACTAGCGGGAGTTTATTTGATACGCAGTATTTT.

This chain connects TRBV7-9 to TRBJ2-2, with TRBD1 matching 7 bases. Germline CDR1 and CDR2: SEHNR and FQNEAQ (reference sequence). Germline trimming cut 6 bases from V and 5 bases from J; bases unmatched to any gene: 6. The CDR3 runs 14 residues. The CDR3 loop reads CASRGTALTGELFF. The CDR3 region has the DNA TGTGCCAGCAGAGGGACAGCCCTGACCGGGGAGCTGTTTTTT.

This clonotype is medium-sized in the sample. The rearrangement joins TRBV5-5 to TRBJ2-6; 7 bases match TRBD2. The length of the CDR3 is 16 residues. Germline assignment: CDR1 SGHKS and CDR2 YYEKEE (reference sequence). Unmatched junction bases numbered 6, after V lost 2 bases and J lost 4 bases. The CDR3 loop reads CASSFSGVSGANVLTF. The CDR3 coding sequence is TGTGCCAGCAGCTTCAGCGGGGTATCAGGGGCCAACGTCCTGACTTTC.

This clonotype came up many times. The chain couples TRBV19 to TRBJ1-1; D remains unclear. V was trimmed by 5 bases and J by 1 base, leaving 8 bases between them. CDR1 LNHDA and CDR2 SQIVND come from the germline V gene (reference sequence). This CDR3 contains 13 residues. CDR3 nucleotide sequence: TGTGCCAGTAGTTGGGCAGGGAACACTGAAGCTTTCTTT. Translating it yields CASSWAGNTEAFF.

This clonotype occurred many times. The chain is built from TRBV9 and TRBJ2-1; tentatively, D is TRBD2 (5 bases). This CDR3 comprises 14 residues. Germline V lookup: CDR1 SGDLS, CDR2 YYNGEE. The V end lost 0 bases, the J end lost 6 bases, and 10 bases lay between the germline ends. CDR3 sequence (DNA): TGTGCCAGCAGCGTAGAAGGGAGTAGCAATGAGCAGTTCTTC. Its protein product is CASSVEGSSNEQFF.

This clonotype qualifies as medium-sized. The chain carries TRBV18 and TRBJ1-1; 7 nucleotides agree with TRBD1. The CDR3 totals 16 residues. Per the germline V gene, CDR1 is KGHSH and CDR2 is LQKENI. V lost 3 bases and J lost 5; bases outside the gene matches: 12. In DNA, the CDR3 is TGTGCCAGCTCACCCACCCACAGGGGAAGTGCTACTGAAGCTTTCTTT. The encoded protein is CASSPTHRGSATEAFF.